Shown below are 28 T cell receptor beta chains from a single sample sequenced in a study of blood T cell repertoires in COVID-19. TCRdb keeps only in-frame clones here, not all; method: immunoSEQ multiplex PCR. This repertoire shows roughly 200,000 clones, 86% found once; its top ten account for about 4%. Sequenced input: PBMCs or T cells enriched from blood (not recorded which). The receptors come from a woman aged 40 to 50 with acute COVID-19.

V gene TRBV24-1 combines with J gene TRBJ2-5; 9 bases are a match to TRBD1. This CDR3 is 15 amino acids long. Germline trimming cut 3 bases from V and 3 bases from J; bases unmatched to any gene: 4. Per germline, CDR1 KGHDR and CDR2 SFDVKD. This chain's CDR3 is CATSDPGQGKETQYF. In nucleotides, the CDR3 is TGTGCCACCAGTGATCCGGGACAGGGAAAAGAGACCCAGTACTTC.

About this clone itself: The sample contains more than one DNA sequence encoding this CDR3. The chain carries TRBV9 and TRBJ2-5; TRBD2 aligns across 7 bases. After removal of 2 bases from V and 4 bases from J, the junction contained 2 bases not matched to a gene. Germline CDR1 is SGDLS and CDR2 is YYNGEE. This CDR3 is built from 13 residues. Here the CDR3 DNA reads TGTGCCAGCAGCGTGGGGGGGAGAGAGACCCAGTACTTC. Its protein is CASSVGGRETQYF.

The chain combines TRBV2 with TRBJ2-2; D remains unclear. The length of the CDR3 is 14 residues. Germline loops: CDR1 SNHLY, CDR2 FYNNEI. Trimming pared 7 bases from V and 0 bases from J, leaving 9 bases between. The CDR3 loop is CASNPEANTGELFF. The CDR3 coding sequence is TGTGCCAGCAACCCTGAGGCGAACACCGGGGAGCTGTTTTTT.

This clone was found a few times. The rearrangement uses TRBV10-3 and TRBJ2-7; possibly TRBD1 for D (6 bases). Trimming shortened V by 8 bases and J by 2 bases, and 10 bases separated the two germline ends. This CDR3 is 12 amino acids long. Germline V gene lookup returns CDR1 ENHRY and CDR2 SYGVKD. CDR3 nucleotide sequence: TGTGCCATCGGGGACATACCCTACGAGCAGTACGTC. This encodes CAIGDIPYEQYV.

The chain employs TRBV9 and TRBJ1-2; 7 bases line up with TRBD1. The V gene end was trimmed by 4 bases and the J gene end by 2 bases; junction bases not matched to a gene: 11. CDR1 and CDR2 from the germline V gene are SGDLS and YYNGEE. The CDR3 runs to 16 residues. Here the CDR3 DNA reads TGTGCCAGCAGCCCCCAGACAGGGATCGTAAACTATGGCTACACCTTC. Protein product: CASSPQTGIVNYGYTF.

The chain carries TRBV5-5 and TRBJ2-1; D perhaps matches TRBD1 (5 bases). CDR1 is SGHKS, CDR2 YYEKEE, per germline (reference sequence). The CDR3 runs 15 residues. Trimming cost V 0 bases and J 4 bases, with 11 bases left between them. CDR3 sequence reads: CASSLAGKGYNEQFF. CDR3 DNA sequence: TGTGCCAGCAGCTTGGCAGGGAAGGGGTACAATGAGCAGTTCTTC. The full variable domain, completed using reference TRBV5-5 and TRBJ2-1, is DAGVTQSPTHLIKTRGQQVTLRCSPISGHKSVSWYQQVLGQGPQFIFQYYEKEERGRGNFPDRFSARQFPNYSSELNVNALLLGDSALYLCASSLAGKGYNEQFFGPGTRLTVL.

This clone was observed once. The chain carries TRBV5-4 and TRBJ2-1; possible D gene TRBD1, 5 bases. Per germline, CDR1 SGHNT and CDR2 YYREEE (reference sequence). Trimming left V 3 bases short and J 5 bases short, with 12 bases between. The CDR3 is 14 amino acids. CDR3 DNA: TGTGCCAGCAGCTCGACAGTCCCGAACAATGAGCAGTTCTTC. Protein sequence: CASSSTVPNNEQFF.

The J gene is TRBJ2-5, the V gene TRBV25-1; D is ambiguous. Trimming took off 4 bases at V and 3 bases at J, with 6 bases between the two ends. This CDR3 is 12 amino acids long. Germline V CDR1 and CDR2: MGHDK, SYGVNS. The CDR3: CASSAVEETQYF. CDR3 nucleotide sequence: TGTGCCAGCAGTGCGGTAGAAGAGACCCAGTACTTC.

V is TRBV3-1 (or the pseudogene TRBV3-2) and J is TRBJ2-3; the D gene is possibly TRBD2 (6 bases). The CDR3 is made up of 13 amino acids. V lost 4 bases to trimming and J lost 3 bases, with 8 bases between them. Per germline, CDR1 LGHDT and CDR2 YNNKEL (reference sequence). The CDR3 sequence is CASSREETDTQYF. The CDR3 nucleotides read TGTGCCAGCAGCCGGGAGGAGACAGATACGCAGTATTTT.

The chain carries TRBV19 and TRBJ2-3; no clear D gene. CDR3 length: 15 amino acids. The V end lost 0 bases, the J end lost 2 bases, and 9 bases lay between the germline ends. Germline CDR1 LNHDA, CDR2 SQIVND (reference sequence). CDR3 in DNA: TGTGCCAGTAGTATAGATTCCCTGGCCACAGATACGCAGTATTTT. This codes for CASSIDSLATDTQYF.

The rearrangement links TRBV5-1 to TRBJ1-1; 8 positions agree with TRBD1. Trimming cost V 3 bases and J 1 base; bases outside gene matches: 2. This CDR3 has 14 amino acids. Germline CDR1 and CDR2: SGHRS and YFSETQ. The CDR3 region has the DNA TGCGCCAGCAGCTACGGACAGGGGAACACTGAAGCTTTCTTT. It specifies CASSYGQGNTEAFF. Drawing the rest from reference TRBV5-1 and TRBJ1-1, the complete variable domain is KAGVTQTPRYLIKTRGQQVTLSCSPISGHRSVSWYQQTPGQGLQFLFEYFSETQRNKGNFPGRFSGRQFSNSRSEMNVSTLELGDSALYLCASSYGQGNTEAFFGQGTRLTVV.

This clone was counted once. The V call is TRBV6-6, the J call TRBJ2-6, with TRBD1 matching 8 bases. In germline, CDR1 is MNHNY, CDR2 SVGAGI (reference sequence). The CDR3 covers 18 residues. Germline trimming cut 5 bases from V and 2 bases from J; bases unmatched to any gene: 11. The chain's CDR3 is CASSRTGSSLTGANVLTF. The CDR3 region has the DNA TGTGCCAGCAGTCGGACAGGGTCGAGTCTAACTGGGGCCAACGTCCTGACTTTC.

The genes are TRBV7-2 and TRBJ1-2, with 9 bases that match TRBD1. Germline V gene data show CDR1 as SGHTA and CDR2 as FQGNSA. J lost 3 bases, V lost 5 bases, and 13 bases had no gene match. The length of the CDR3 is 17 residues. The CDR3 sequence: CASSPRLQGARDYGYTF. The CDR3 DNA follows: TGTGCCAGCAGCCCCCGCCTACAGGGGGCGAGGGACTATGGCTACACCTTC.

The chain combines TRBV7-9 with TRBJ2-7, with 7 bases that match TRBD2. V dropped 1 base and J dropped 1; count of bases not matched to a gene: 10. Germline CDR1 reads SEHNR; CDR2 reads FQNEAQ (reference sequence). This CDR3 is 17 amino acids long. In DNA, the CDR3 is TGTGCCAGCAGCTTAGTGAGCCAGCGGGACCAATCCTACGAGCAGTACTTC. Protein sequence: CASSLVSQRDQSYEQYF.

The V and J genes are TRBV7-9 and TRBJ1-2; no reliable D call. V lost 8 bases, J lost 6 bases, and 10 bases lay in between. The CDR3 extends over 11 amino acids. The germline V gene has CDR1 SEHNR and CDR2 FQNEAQ (reference sequence). The CDR3 loop reads CASALGDGYTF. The CDR3 DNA sequence: TGTGCCAGCGCTCTCGGGGATGGCTACACCTTC.

This clone appeared a single time. The chain is built from TRBV30 and TRBJ1-4; D may be TRBD1 (5 bases). CDR1 GTSNPN and CDR2 SVGIG come from the germline V gene (reference sequence). This CDR3 is built from 13 residues. Trimming cost V 1 base and J 8 bases, with 11 bases left between them. The CDR3 DNA reads as TGTGCCTGGAGTGCCCAGGGATGGGAAAAACTGTTTTTT. As protein: CAWSAQGWEKLFF.

This clone is a singleton in its sample. DNA of the CDR3: TGCAGCGTTGAAGGGAGGACGGAGGCTAACTATGGCTACACCTTC. Its protein product is CSVEGRTEANYGYTF. The J gene is TRBJ1-2, the V gene TRBV29-1; D remains ambiguous. This CDR3 is 15 amino acids long. V lost 1 base, J lost 0 bases, and 12 bases lay in between. Germline values: CDR1 SQVTM, CDR2 ANQGSEA.

The chain joins TRBV5-5 to TRBJ1-1; D uncertain. The CDR3 has 13 amino acids. Germline CDR1 is SGHKS and CDR2 is YYEKEE (reference sequence). Trimming cost V 4 bases and J 4 bases, with 11 bases left between them. The CDR3 spells CASSQEGSTEAFF. CDR3 nucleotides: TGTGCCAGCAGCCAGGAGGGAAGCACTGAAGCTTTCTTT.

This chain connects TRBV9 to TRBJ1-3; the match to TRBD1 covers 7 bases. This CDR3 is built from 19 residues. V was clipped by 0 bases and J by 1 base; unmatched bases: 13. The V gene's germline CDR1 is SGDLS and CDR2 YYNGEE. The CDR3 bases are TGTGCCAGCAGCGTAGGATCCCCTAACAGGGGAGTATCTGGAAACACCATATATTTT. Its protein product is CASSVGSPNRGVSGNTIYF.

This clone was counted a few times. The chain has TRBV10-3 and TRBJ2-2; 8 bases align to TRBD1. Germline trimming cut 0 bases from V and 7 bases from J; bases unmatched to any gene: 4. Germline CDR1 ENHRY, CDR2 SYGVKD. This CDR3 has 15 amino acids. The DNA for the CDR3 is TGTGCCATCAGTGAGTCCGGACAGGGCAACGGGGAGCTGTTTTTT. Translated: CAISESGQGNGELFF.

The chain carries TRBV30 and TRBJ1-5; D might be TRBD1 (5 bases). There are 13 residues in the CDR3. Trimming shortened V by 0 bases and J by 7 bases, and 10 bases separated the two germline ends. Germline values: CDR1 GTSNPN, CDR2 SVGIG (reference sequence). The CDR3 spells CAWSVRGLQPQHF. Here the CDR3 DNA reads TGTGCCTGGAGTGTAAGGGGACTCCAGCCCCAGCATTTT.

The DNA for the CDR3 is TGTGCCAGCAGCGAATCCCCACAGGGGGCGAATGAGCAGTTCTTC. It encodes CASSESPQGANEQFF. The chain recombines TRBV7-2 with TRBJ2-1; 9 bases are a match to TRBD1. The germline V gene encodes CDR1 SGHTA and CDR2 FQGNSA. The CDR3 consists of 15 residues. With V trimmed by 5 bases and J by 7 bases, 9 bases remained unmatched.

This chain connects TRBV9 to TRBJ1-1; D is perhaps TRBD1 (6 bases). This CDR3 comprises 13 residues. Trimming pared 0 bases from V and 4 bases from J, leaving 7 bases between. In germline, CDR1 is SGDLS, CDR2 YYNGEE. The CDR3 DNA is TGTGCCAGCAGCGTAGAAGGGGGCACTGAAGCTTTCTTT. Translation gives CASSVEGGTEAFF.

The chain is built from TRBV11-2 and TRBJ1-4; 9 nucleotides line up with TRBD1. The V gene's germline CDR1 is SGHAT and CDR2 FQNNGV. Trimming removed 4 bases from V and 8 bases from J; junction bases left unmatched: 8. The CDR3 length is 15 residues. The CDR3 region has the DNA TGTGCCAGCAGCTCGGGACAGGGTATATGGGAAAAACTGTTTTTT. Protein sequence: CASSSGQGIWEKLFF. The full variable domain, in which reference TRBV11-2 and TRBJ1-4 provide the parts outside the CDR3, is EAGVAQSPRYKIIEKRQSVAFWCNPISGHATLYWYQQILGQGPKLLIQFQNNGVVDDSQLPKDRFSAERLKGVDSTLKIQPAKLEDSAVYLCASSSGQGIWEKLFFGSGTQLSVL.

This chain joins TRBV5-1 and TRBJ2-7; TRBD1 matches 10 bases. Germline CDR1 and CDR2: SGHRS and YFSETQ. The length of the CDR3 is 14 residues. V lost 0 bases and J lost 5; bases outside the gene matches: 2. The CDR3 DNA follows: TGCGCCAGCAGCTTGGGGGGACAGGGGAACGAGCAGTACGTC. It codes for CASSLGGQGNEQYV.

CDR3 DNA sequence: TGTGCCAGCAGCATAACACGTCCCGGGACAGGGAACAATGAGCAGTTCTTC. Its translation: CASSITRPGTGNNEQFF. This chain joins TRBV7-2 and TRBJ2-1; 9 bases match TRBD1. Germline trimming cut 5 bases from V and 5 bases from J; bases unmatched to any gene: 13. The CDR3 is 17 amino acids. Germline-derived CDR1 and CDR2 are SGHTA and FQGNSA.

J is TRBJ2-7 and V is TRBV27; 9 bases agree with TRBD1. The CDR3 runs to 15 residues. Germline-derived CDR1 and CDR2 are MNHEY and SMNVEV (reference sequence). J was trimmed by 5 bases and V by 6 bases; bases with no gene match: 11. CDR3 loop: CASRLGQGTFHEQYF. CDR3 DNA: TGTGCCAGCAGACTTGGACAGGGGACTTTCCACGAGCAGTACTTC.

The V and J genes are TRBV5-8 and TRBJ1-2, with 7 bases identical to TRBD1. Germline V gene lookup returns CDR1 SGHTS and CDR2 YDEGEE. V shed 0 bases, J shed 7 bases, and the junction held 12 bases outside the gene matches. The CDR3 sequence is 16 residues long. DNA for the CDR3: TGTGCCAGCAGCTTGGATTTCGGGACAGCTCTGCGTGGCTACACCTTC. It is translated as CASSLDFGTALRGYTF. Full variable domain (missing parts from reference TRBV5-8 and TRBJ1-2): EAGVTQSPTHLIKTRGQQATLRCSPISGHTSVYWYQQALGLGLQFLLWYDEGEERNRGNFPPRFSGRQFPNYSSELNVNALELEDSALYLCASSLDFGTALRGYTFGSGTRLTVV.